One sample yielded the 28 T cell receptor beta chains listed below, sequenced in a study of CD8+CD57+ T cells in acquired aplastic anemia. Sequenced patients had shown CD8+CD57+ cell expansion by flow cytometry. Genomic DNA provided the template from which TCR beta VDJ and CDR3 profiles were obtained. TCRdb reprocessed the reads via MiXCR and lists one record per CDR3 protein. The sample records approximately 260,000 distinct CDR3 sequences, 82% being singletons. The sample was sorted CD4+, CD8+, or CD8+CD57+ T cells (not recorded which) from PBMCs. The receptor set was obtained from a human donor with aplastic anemia.

Comments on this clonotype: Here the CDR3 omits its conserved ending phenylalanine or tryptophan, so a read error is the likely source. The DNA is omitted, as the CDR3 cannot be located on it reliably, and the CDR3 follows TCRdb's listing. This chain links TRBV7-9 with TRBJ2-3; the DNA was not compared with TRBD2, the D call given in the table. The germline V gene has CDR1 SEHNR and CDR2 FQNEAQ (reference sequence). The CDR3 spans 13 residues, counting both ends. This chain's CDR3 is CAGRGARKNPHFL.

This chain links TRBV7-7 with TRBJ2-5, with D perhaps being TRBD1 or TRBD2 (5 bases each). CDR1 is SSHAT and CDR2 is FNYEAQ in the germline V gene (reference sequence). The CDR3 extends over 14 amino acids. Written as DNA, the CDR3 is TGTGCTCCCAGCATCGGGGCAGACCAACTGAAGCTGTACTTC. Its translation: CAPSIGADQLKLYF. The variable domain in full, completed from reference TRBV7-7 and TRBJ2-5, reads GAGVSQSPRYKVTKRGQDVTLRCDPISSHATLYWYQQALGQGPEFLTYFNYEAQPDKSGLPSDRFSAERPEGSISTLTIQRTEQRDSAMYRCAPSIGADQLKLYFGPGTRLLVL.

The rearrangement uses TRBV7-3 and TRBJ2-1; tentative D call: TRBD2 (6 bases). Germline V gene sequence: CDR1 SGHTA, CDR2 FQGTGA. The CDR3 contains 16 residues. Trimming removed 2 bases at V and 9 bases at J, with 20 bases between. DNA for the CDR3: TGTGCCAGCAGCTTAGTCGGCGGGGAGTTCCTTAGTGAGCAGTTCTTC. It yields the protein CASSLVGGEFLSEQFF.

Of note for this clonotype: Germline and junction disagree at one end, which may indicate a read error. V usage is TRBV11-3 and J usage is TRBJ1-2; perhaps TRBD1 as D (6 bases). Germline CDR1 SGHNT, CDR2 YENEEA. The CDR3 is 17 amino acids. CDR3 sequence (DNA): TGTGCCACCAGCATAGATATGACAGGCTCGGTAGACTATGGCTACACCTTC. Translation gives CATSIDMTGSVDYGYTF.

This chain uses TRBV7-2 with TRBJ1-3; D gene ambiguous. Between the trimmed V and J ends, which lost 1 base and 1 base, there was a span of 5 bases. From germline, CDR1 is SGHTA and CDR2 FQGNSA. This CDR3 has 14 residues. The CDR3 DNA follows: TGTGCCAGCAGCTTAGGTGCTTCTGGAAACACCATATATTTT. Translation: CASSLGASGNTIYF.

This clonotype was seen only once. The gene calls are TRBV14 and TRBJ2-3, with D perhaps TRBD2 (5 bases). Germline CDR1 reads SGHDN; CDR2 reads FVKESK. The CDR3 is made up of 13 amino acids. Trimming stripped 5 bases from V and 4 bases from J, with 10 bases between. CDR3 protein: CASSFTAADTQYF. CDR3 DNA sequence: TGTGCCAGCAGCTTTACAGCGGCAGATACGCAGTATTTT.

As to this clonotype: Because it lacks the conserved phenylalanine or tryptophan at the end, this CDR3 is likely a read error. No DNA is shown, since the ends of the CDR3 on it are uncertain; the CDR3 is the one TCRdb lists. This chain connects TRBV7-2 to TRBJ1-2. From its first to its last residue, the CDR3 has 13 amino acids. Germline CDR1 reads SGHTA; CDR2 reads FQGNSA. CDR3 residues: CASSFRLSGGYNL.

The V gene is TRBV7-3, the J gene TRBJ1-1; a possible D gene is TRBD1 (5 bases). CDR3 length: 15 residues. V dropped 3 bases and J dropped 14 bases, with 25 bases sitting between them. From germline, CDR1 is SGHTA and CDR2 FQGTGA. CDR3 sequence: CASSFSGAGHGEQFF. The CDR3 DNA sequence: TGTGCCAGCAGCTTCTCAGGCGCGGGGCATGGTGAACAGTTCTTT.

The chain combines TRBV7-2 with TRBJ2-7, with D tentatively TRBD1 (5 bases). Germline CDR1 reads SGHTA; CDR2 reads FQGNSA. Deletions cut 3 bases from V and 1 base from J, with 22 bases between. CDR3 length: 18 residues. The CDR3 protein is CASSFPRDATALSYEQYV. CDR3 nucleotide sequence: TGTGCCAGCAGCTTTCCGCGAGACGCGACAGCCCTTTCCTACGAGCAGTACGTC.

The rearrangement uses TRBV5-4 and TRBJ2-1; maybe TRBD2 (5 bases). This CDR3 region has 13 residues. Trimming removed 2 bases from V and 8 bases from J, with 11 bases in between. The germline CDR1 and CDR2 sequences are SGHNT and YYREEE (reference sequence). This CDR3 reads CASSFTSIDEQFF. The CDR3 nucleotides are TGTGCCAGCAGCTTTACTAGTATCGATGAGCAGTTCTTC.

This chain connects TRBV2 to TRBJ2-3, with D possibly matching TRBD1 (6 bases). There are 13 residues in the CDR3. The V gene's germline CDR1 is SNHLY and CDR2 FYNNEI. DNA of the CDR3: TGTGCTAGAAACAGGGAGTACACAGATACGCAGTATTTT. Amino acid sequence: CARNREYTDTQYF. Drawing the rest from reference TRBV2 and TRBJ2-3, the complete variable domain is EPEVTQTPSHQVTQMGQEVILRCVPISNHLYFYWYRQILGQKVEFLVSFYNNEISEKSEIFDDQFSVERPDGSNFTLKIRSTKLEDSAMYFCARNREYTDTQYFGPGTRLTVL.

This clonotype was picked up one time. The chain combines TRBV5-8 with TRBJ1-1, with 8 bases aligning to TRBD1. Trimming cost V 4 bases and J 5 bases; bases outside gene matches: 10. CDR1 SGHTS and CDR2 YDEGEE come from the germline V gene. This CDR3 comprises 15 residues. The CDR3 DNA sequence: TGTGCCAGCAGCCCTTCAGGGGGCGTGCGGACTGAAGCTTTCTTT. Its translation: CASSPSGGVRTEAFF.

The chain carries TRBV9 and TRBJ1-1, with D possibly being TRBD1 (5 bases). The V gene lost 5 bases and the J gene lost 14 bases, with 28 bases spanning the gap. The CDR3 is 15 amino acids. Germline CDR1 is SGDLS and CDR2 is YYNGEE. CDR3 in DNA: TGTGCCAGCAGTGGGCGGGGAGGGGCGAACACTGGAGCCTTCTTT. Amino acids: CASSGRGGANTGAFF.

The rearrangement joins TRBV7-8 to TRBJ2-5, with D possibly TRBD2 on 5 matching bases. The CDR3 has 16 residues. V dropped 1 base and J dropped 11 bases, with 23 bases sitting between them. CDR1 SGHVS and CDR2 FQNEAQ come from the germline V gene. The CDR3 bases are TGTGCCAGCAGCTTAGGGGTAGCGCGCGATGCGCAGTATCAGTACTTC. Its protein is CASSLGVARDAQYQYF.

In regard to this clonotype: The junction shows a germline mismatch at one end, possibly a read error. The J gene is TRBJ2-3, the V gene TRBV7-8; TRBD1 aligns across 7 bases. Looked up from germline, CDR1 is SGHVS and CDR2 is FQNEAQ. The CDR3 is made up of 14 amino acids. The CDR3 DNA reads TGTGCCAGCAGCCACGGGACAGCCTATGAGCAGTACGTCTTT. The encoded protein is CASSHGTAYEQYVF.

This chain joins TRBV9 and TRBJ2-3, with TRBD1 as a possible D gene (6 bases). The CDR3 is made up of 15 amino acids. The ends were cut back, 5 bases at V and 13 bases at J, with 26 bases in the middle. CDR1 is SGDLS, CDR2 YYNGEE, per germline. CDR3 bases: TGTGCCAGCAGAGAGACAGGTTCGAACTATGGCTACAAGTATTTT. Translation gives CASRETGSNYGYKYF.

This sequence joins TRBV3-1 and TRBJ1-6; D is ambiguous. The CDR3 length is 14 residues. Germline-derived CDR1 and CDR2 are LGHDT and YNNKEL (reference sequence). Deletions cut 0 bases from V and 9 bases from J, with 9 bases between. CDR3 loop: CASSQDRRVSPLHF. CDR3 DNA sequence: TGTGCCAGCAGCCAAGATCGAAGGGTTTCACCCCTCCACTTT.

This clonotype has just a few counts. The junction does not match germline at one end; this may be a read error. The chain is built from TRBV7-8 and TRBJ2-1, with a weak D call TRBD2 (6 bases). The CDR3 sequence is 13 residues long. The germline gives CDR1 SGHVS, CDR2 FQNEAQ. CDR3 protein: CASSDGGIHEQQF. The DNA of the CDR3 is TGTGCCAGCAGTGATGGGGGGATTCACGAGCAGCAGTTC. Full variable domain (rest looked up from reference TRBV7-8 and TRBJ2-1): GAGVSQSPRYKVAKRGQDVALRCDPISGHVSLFWYQQALGQGPEFLTYFQNEAQLDKSGLPSDRFFAERPEGSVSTLKIQRTQQEDSAVYLCASSDGGIHEQQFGPGTRLTVL.

The chain combines TRBV7-6 with TRBJ1-1; D unresolved. CDR1 SGHVS and CDR2 FNYEAQ come from the germline V gene. CDR3 size: 15 residues. V was shortened by 1 base and J by 14 bases, with 23 bases between the two germline ends. CDR3: CASSLDGASNATQFF. CDR3 bases: TGTGCCAGCAGCTTAGACGGCGCAAGCAACGCTACGCAGTTCTTT.

As to this clonotype: One end of the junction varies from germline; a read error may be responsible. The chain employs TRBV7-8 and TRBJ2-3; D tentatively fits TRBD1 or TRBD2 (5 bases each). The germline gives CDR1 SGHVS, CDR2 FQNEAQ. There are 13 residues in the CDR3. CDR3: CASSFRGDGTPLF. CDR3 in DNA: TGTGCCAGCAGCTTTCGTGGAGACGGGACGCCCCTTTTT. The whole variable domain, remainder taken from reference TRBV7-8 and TRBJ2-3, is GAGVSQSPRYKVAKRGQDVALRCDPISGHVSLFWYQQALGQGPEFLTYFQNEAQLDKSGLPSDRFFAERPEGSVSTLKIQRTQQEDSAVYLCASSFRGDGTPLFGPGTRLTVL.

This clonotype was seen only a few times. The chain employs TRBV7-2 and TRBJ2-2, with D possibly matching TRBD2 (5 bases). The germline gives CDR1 SGHTA, CDR2 FQGNSA. V was shortened by 1 base and J by 14 bases, with 11 bases between the two germline ends. The CDR3 is 12 residues long. CDR3 protein: CASSLVPGVLFF. In DNA form, the CDR3 reads TGTGCCAGCAGCTTAGTTCCCGGGGTCCTGTTTTTT. The full variable domain, its missing parts supplied by reference TRBV7-2 and TRBJ2-2, is GAGVSQSPSNKVTEKGKDVELRCDPISGHTALYWYRQSLGQGLEFLIYFQGNSAPDKSGLPSDRFSAERTGGSVSTLTIQRTQQEDSAVYLCASSLVPGVLFFGEGSRLTVL.

The V and J genes are TRBV12-3 or TRBV12-4 and TRBJ1-5; D might be TRBD1 (5 bases). The CDR3 runs 13 residues. V lost 5 bases, J lost 4 bases, and 9 bases lay in between. CDR3 coding DNA: TGTGCCAGCAGTCGACAGCAGAATCAGCCCCAGCATTTT. Translated, it gives CASSRQQNQPQHF.

Notes on this clonotype: At one end, the junction sequence differs from germline, possibly due to a read error. The chain uses TRBV11-3 and TRBJ1-1; D unclear. The CDR3 totals 12 residues. Germline assignment: CDR1 SGHNT and CDR2 YENEEA. The CDR3 is CATSRLGSEAFF. The CDR3 bases are TGTGCCACCAGCCGCCTGGGGAGTGAAGCTTTCTTT.

This chain joins TRBV7-2 and TRBJ2-3, with 8 bases identical to TRBD1. V was pared by 4 bases and J by 1 base, with 1 base of the junction left unmatched. In germline, CDR1 is SGHTA, CDR2 FQGNSA. The CDR3 spans 14 residues. The CDR3 DNA reads TGTGCCAGCAGCTCGGGACAGGGCACAGATACGCAGTATTTT. Protein: CASSSGQGTDTQYF.

The chain recombines TRBV5-8 with TRBJ2-3; D remains ambiguous. CDR1 SGHTS and CDR2 YDEGEE come from the germline V gene. Between the trimmed V and J ends, which lost 4 bases and 5 bases, there was a span of 11 bases. The CDR3 length is 13 residues. The CDR3 region has the DNA TGTGCCAGCAGCGACAACGACCGAGATACGCAGTATTTT. Its protein product is CASSDNDRDTQYF.

As regards this clonotype: The junction and the germline gene differ at one end; a read error may be behind it. The CDR3 region has the DNA TGTGCAAGCAAGCCCGGGACTAGCGGATACAATGAGCAGTTCTTC. It translates to CASKPGTSGYNEQFF. The chain recombines TRBV6-1 with TRBJ2-1; TRBD2 matches 11 bases. The length of the CDR3 is 15 residues. Looked up from germline, CDR1 is MNHNS and CDR2 is SASEGT.

The chain carries TRBV7-2 and TRBJ2-7, with D possibly being TRBD2 (5 bases). The CDR3 totals 15 residues. Germline V gene data show CDR1 as SGHTA and CDR2 as FQGNSA. V was pared by 1 base and J by 7 bases, with 17 bases between. The CDR3 nucleotides are TGTGCCAGCAGCTTAGTACCAGGAGGCCTAGGGGAGCAGTACTTC. It specifies CASSLVPGGLGEQYF.

The genes are TRBV2 and TRBJ2-7, with 8 bases aligning to TRBD1. CDR3 size: 13 residues. The V gene's germline CDR1 is SNHLY and CDR2 FYNNEI. The CDR3: CASSDRGSDEQYV. CDR3 sequence (DNA): TGTGCCAGCAGCGACAGGGGTTCAGACGAGCAGTACGTT.